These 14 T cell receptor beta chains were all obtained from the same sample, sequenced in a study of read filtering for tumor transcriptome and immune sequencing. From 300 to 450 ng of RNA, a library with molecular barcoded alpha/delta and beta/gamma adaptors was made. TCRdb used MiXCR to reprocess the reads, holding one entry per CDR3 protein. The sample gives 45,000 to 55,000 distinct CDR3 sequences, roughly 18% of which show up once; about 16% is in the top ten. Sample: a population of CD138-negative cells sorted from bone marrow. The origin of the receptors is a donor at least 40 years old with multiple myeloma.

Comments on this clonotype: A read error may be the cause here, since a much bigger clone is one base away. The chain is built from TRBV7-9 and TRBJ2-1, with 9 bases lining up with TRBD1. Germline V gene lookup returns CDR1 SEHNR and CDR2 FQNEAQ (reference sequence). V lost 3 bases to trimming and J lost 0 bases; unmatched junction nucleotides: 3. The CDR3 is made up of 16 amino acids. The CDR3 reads CASSLQTGGSYNEQFF. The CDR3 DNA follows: TGTGCCAGCAGCTTGCAGACAGGGGGCTCCTACAATGAGCAGTTCTTC.

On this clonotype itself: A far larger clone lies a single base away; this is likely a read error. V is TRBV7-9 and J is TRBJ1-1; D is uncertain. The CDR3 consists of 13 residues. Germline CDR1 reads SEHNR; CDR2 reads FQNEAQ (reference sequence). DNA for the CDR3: TGTGCCAGCAGCCACAATCCGAACACTGAAGCTTCCTTT. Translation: CASSHNPNTEASF.

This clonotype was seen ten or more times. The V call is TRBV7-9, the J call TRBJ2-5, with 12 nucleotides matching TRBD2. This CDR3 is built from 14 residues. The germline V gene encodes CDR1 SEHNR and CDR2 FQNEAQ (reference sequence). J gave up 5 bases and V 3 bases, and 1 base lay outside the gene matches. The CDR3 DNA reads TGTGCCAGCAGCTTCGGGACTAGCGGGGAGACCCAGTACTTC. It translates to CASSFGTSGETQYF.

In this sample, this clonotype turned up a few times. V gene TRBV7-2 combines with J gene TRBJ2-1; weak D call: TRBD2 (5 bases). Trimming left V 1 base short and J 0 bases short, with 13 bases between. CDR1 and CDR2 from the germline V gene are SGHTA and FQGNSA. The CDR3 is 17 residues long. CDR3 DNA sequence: TGTGCCAGCAGCTTAGGCGAGAAAGCGGACTCCTACAATGAGCAGTTCTTC. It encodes CASSLGEKADSYNEQFF.

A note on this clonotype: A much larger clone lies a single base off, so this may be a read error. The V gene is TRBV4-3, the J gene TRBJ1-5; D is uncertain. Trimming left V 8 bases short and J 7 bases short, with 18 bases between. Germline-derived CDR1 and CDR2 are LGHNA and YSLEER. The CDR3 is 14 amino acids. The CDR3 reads CASGPSSSGQPQHF. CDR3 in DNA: TGCGCCAGCGGCCCATCCAGTTCCGGCCAGCCCCAGCATTTT.

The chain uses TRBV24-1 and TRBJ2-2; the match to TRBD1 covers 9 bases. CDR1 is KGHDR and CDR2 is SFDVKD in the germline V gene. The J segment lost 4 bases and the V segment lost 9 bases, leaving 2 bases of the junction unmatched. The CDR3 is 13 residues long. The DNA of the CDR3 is TGTGCCACCGGGACAGGGCCCACCGGGGAGCTGTTTTTT. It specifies CATGTGPTGELFF.

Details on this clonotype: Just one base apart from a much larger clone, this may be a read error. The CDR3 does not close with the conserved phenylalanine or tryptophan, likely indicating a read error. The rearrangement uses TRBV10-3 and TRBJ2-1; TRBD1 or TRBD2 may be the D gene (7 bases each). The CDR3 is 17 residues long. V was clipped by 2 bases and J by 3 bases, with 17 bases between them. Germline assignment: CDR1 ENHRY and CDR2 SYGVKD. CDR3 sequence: CAISERGRETRYNEQFS. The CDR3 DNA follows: TGTGCCATCAGTGAGAGGGGGCGGGAGACGCGCTACAATGAGCAGTTCTCC.

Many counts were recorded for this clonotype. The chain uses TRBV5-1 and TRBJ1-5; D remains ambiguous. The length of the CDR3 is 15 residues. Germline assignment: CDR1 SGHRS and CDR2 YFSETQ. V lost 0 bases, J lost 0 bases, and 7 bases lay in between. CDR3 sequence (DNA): TGCGCCAGCAGCTTGGACGGGTATAGCAATCAGCCCCAGCATTTT. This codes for CASSLDGYSNQPQHF.

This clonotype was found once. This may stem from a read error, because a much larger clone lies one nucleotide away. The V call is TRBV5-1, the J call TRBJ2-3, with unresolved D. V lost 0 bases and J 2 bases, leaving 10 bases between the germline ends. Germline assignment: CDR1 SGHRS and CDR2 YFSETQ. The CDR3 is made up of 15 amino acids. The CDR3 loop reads CASSLGVGPTDTQYF. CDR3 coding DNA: TGCGCCAGCAGCTTGGGGGTCGGCCCCACAGATACGCAGTATTTT.

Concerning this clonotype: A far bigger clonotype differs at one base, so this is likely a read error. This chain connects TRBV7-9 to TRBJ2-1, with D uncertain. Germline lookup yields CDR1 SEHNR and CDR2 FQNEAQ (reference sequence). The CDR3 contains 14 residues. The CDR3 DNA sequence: TGTGCCAGCTGCTTAGAGGTAGGGTGGCTTGAATGGTTCTTC. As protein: CASCLEVGWLEWFF.

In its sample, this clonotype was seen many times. In DNA form, the CDR3 reads TGTGCCAGCCAGGCGGGAGGGTTTTACAATGAGCAGTTCTTC. It yields the protein CASQAGGFYNEQFF. The rearrangement links TRBV12-3 or TRBV12-4 to TRBJ2-1; TRBD2 matches 9 bases. The ends lost 8 bases at V and 4 bases at J; junction bases unmatched: 6. There are 14 residues in the CDR3.

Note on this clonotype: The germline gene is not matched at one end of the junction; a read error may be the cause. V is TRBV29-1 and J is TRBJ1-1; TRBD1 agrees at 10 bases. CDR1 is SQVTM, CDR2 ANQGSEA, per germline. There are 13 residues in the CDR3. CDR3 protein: CSVGTGDNTVAFF. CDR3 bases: TGCAGCGTAGGGACAGGGGATAACACTGTAGCTTTCTTT. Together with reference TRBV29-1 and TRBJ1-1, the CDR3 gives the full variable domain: SAVISQKPSRDICQRGTSLTIQCQVDSQVTMMFWYRQQPGQSLTLIATANQGSEATYESGFVIDKFPISRPNLTFSTLTVSNMSPEDSSIYLCSVGTGDNTVAFFGQGTRLTVV.

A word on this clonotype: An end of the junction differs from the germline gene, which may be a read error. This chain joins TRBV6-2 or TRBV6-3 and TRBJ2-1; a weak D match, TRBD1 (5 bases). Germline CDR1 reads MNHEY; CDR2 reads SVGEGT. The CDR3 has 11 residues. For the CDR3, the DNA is TGTGCCACGACAGTTTTCGATGAGCAGTCCTTC. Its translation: CATTVFDEQSF.

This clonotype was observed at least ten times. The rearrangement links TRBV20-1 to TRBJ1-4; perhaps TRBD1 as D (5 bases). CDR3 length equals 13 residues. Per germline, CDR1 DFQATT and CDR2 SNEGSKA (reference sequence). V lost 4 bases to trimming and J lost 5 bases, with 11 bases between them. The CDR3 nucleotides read TGCAGTGCTAAAGACAGCCCGAATGAAAAACTGTTTTTT. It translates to CSAKDSPNEKLFF.